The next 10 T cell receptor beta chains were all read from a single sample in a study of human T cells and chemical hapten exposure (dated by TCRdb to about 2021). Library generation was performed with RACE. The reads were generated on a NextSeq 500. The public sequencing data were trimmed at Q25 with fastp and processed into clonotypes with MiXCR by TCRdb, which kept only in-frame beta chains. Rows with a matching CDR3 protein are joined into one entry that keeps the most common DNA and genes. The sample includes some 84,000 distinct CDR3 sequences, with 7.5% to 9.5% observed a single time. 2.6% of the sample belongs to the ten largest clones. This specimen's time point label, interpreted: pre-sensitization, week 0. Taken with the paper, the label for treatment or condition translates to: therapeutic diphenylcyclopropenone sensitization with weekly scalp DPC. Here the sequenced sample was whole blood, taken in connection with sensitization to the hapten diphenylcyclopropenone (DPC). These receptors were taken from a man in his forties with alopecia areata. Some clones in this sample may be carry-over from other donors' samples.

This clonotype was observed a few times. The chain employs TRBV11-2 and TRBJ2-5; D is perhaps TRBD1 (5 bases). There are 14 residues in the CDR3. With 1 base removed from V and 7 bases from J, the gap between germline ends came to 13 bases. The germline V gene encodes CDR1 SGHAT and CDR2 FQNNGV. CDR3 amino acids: CASSLVSGIRTQYF. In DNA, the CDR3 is TGTGCCAGCAGCTTAGTTTCAGGGATTAGGACCCAGTACTTC.

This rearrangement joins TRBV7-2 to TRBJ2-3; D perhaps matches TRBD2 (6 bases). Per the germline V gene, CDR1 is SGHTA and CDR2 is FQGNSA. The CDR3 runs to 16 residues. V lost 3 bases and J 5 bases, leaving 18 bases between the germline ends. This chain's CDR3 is CASSFNGAGWGDTQYF. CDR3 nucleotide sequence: TGTGCCAGCAGCTTTAATGGAGCGGGCTGGGGAGATACGCAGTATTTT.

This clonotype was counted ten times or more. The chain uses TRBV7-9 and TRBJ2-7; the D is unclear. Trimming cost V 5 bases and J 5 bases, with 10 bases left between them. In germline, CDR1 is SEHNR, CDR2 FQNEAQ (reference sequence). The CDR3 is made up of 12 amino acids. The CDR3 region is CASSETGDEQYF. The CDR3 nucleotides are TGTGCCAGCAGCGAGACTGGGGACGAGCAGTACTTC.

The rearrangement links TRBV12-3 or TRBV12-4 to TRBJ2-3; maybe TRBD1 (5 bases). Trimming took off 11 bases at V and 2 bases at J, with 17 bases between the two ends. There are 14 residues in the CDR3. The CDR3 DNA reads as TGTGCCTCCTTTGCGCGCAGGGTCACAGATACGCAGTATTTT. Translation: CASFARRVTDTQYF.

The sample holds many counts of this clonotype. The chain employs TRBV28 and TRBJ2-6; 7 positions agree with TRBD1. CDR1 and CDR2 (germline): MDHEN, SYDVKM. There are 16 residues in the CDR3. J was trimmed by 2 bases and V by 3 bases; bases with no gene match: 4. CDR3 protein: CASSFYRGTGANVLTF. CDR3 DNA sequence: TGTGCCAGCAGTTTCTACAGGGGTACTGGGGCCAACGTCCTGACTTTC. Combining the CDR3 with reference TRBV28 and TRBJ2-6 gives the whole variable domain DVKVTQSSRYLVKRTGEKVFLECVQDMDHENMFWYRQDPGLGLRLIYFSYDVKMKEKGDIPEGYSVSREKKERFSLILESASTNQTSMYLCASSFYRGTGANVLTFGAGSRLTVL.

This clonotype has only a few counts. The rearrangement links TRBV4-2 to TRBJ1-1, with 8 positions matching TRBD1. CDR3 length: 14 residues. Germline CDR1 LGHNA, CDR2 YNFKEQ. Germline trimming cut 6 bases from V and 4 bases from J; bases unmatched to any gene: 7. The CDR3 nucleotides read TGTGCCAGCAGTCCAGGGGGCTTGGGCACTGAAGCTTTCTTT. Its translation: CASSPGGLGTEAFF.

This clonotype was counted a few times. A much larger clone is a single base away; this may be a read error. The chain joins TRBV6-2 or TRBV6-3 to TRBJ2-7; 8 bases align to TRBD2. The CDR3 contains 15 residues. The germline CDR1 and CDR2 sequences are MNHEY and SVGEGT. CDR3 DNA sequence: TGTGTCAGCAGTTACTCGGGCAGCGGGAGTAGCGAGCAGTACGTC. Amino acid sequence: CVSSYSGSGSSEQYV.

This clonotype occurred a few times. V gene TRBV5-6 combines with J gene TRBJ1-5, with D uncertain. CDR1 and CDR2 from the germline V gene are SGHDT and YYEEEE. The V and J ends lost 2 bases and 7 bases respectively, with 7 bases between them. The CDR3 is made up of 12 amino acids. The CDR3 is CASSFVNQPQHF. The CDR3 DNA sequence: TGTGCCAGCAGCTTTGTGAACCAGCCCCAGCATTTT.

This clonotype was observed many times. The CDR3 loop is CASTFSPLWGTDTQYF. The CDR3 nucleotides read TGTGCCAGCACCTTCTCACCGTTATGGGGCACAGATACGCAGTATTTT. The chain is built from TRBV6-6 and TRBJ2-3, with D hard to call. CDR1 and CDR2 from the germline V gene are MNHNY and SVGAGI (reference sequence). The CDR3 covers 16 residues. V dropped 7 bases and J dropped 1 base, with 18 bases sitting between them.

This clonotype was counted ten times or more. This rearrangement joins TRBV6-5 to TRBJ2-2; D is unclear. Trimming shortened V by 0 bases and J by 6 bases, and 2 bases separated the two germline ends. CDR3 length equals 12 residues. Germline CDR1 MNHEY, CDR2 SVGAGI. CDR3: CASSYSAGELFF. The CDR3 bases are TGTGCCAGCAGTTACTCGGCCGGGGAGCTGTTTTTT.